The 32 T cell receptor beta chains listed next were all sequenced from one sample in a study of OX40 agonist ivuxolimab in advanced cancers. Sequencing was performed with immunoSEQ multiplex PCR; in TCRdb, only in-frame clones are kept and a portion is missing. The sample holds 30,000 to 40,000 clones, around nine tenths seen once. The specimen was CD4+ or CD8+ T cells sorted from blood, collected in a trial of the OX40 agonist ivuxolimab. These receptors were obtained from an adult with an advanced solid tumor such as melanoma, head and neck, liver or kidney cancer.

This clone came up once. V gene TRBV7-8 combines with J gene TRBJ2-7; 13 bases are a match to TRBD2. CDR1 SGHVS and CDR2 FQNEAQ come from the germline V gene. This CDR3 has 15 residues. V was clipped by 6 bases and J by 2 bases; unmatched bases: 4. CDR3 nucleotides: TGTGCCAGCAGTAAACTAGCGGGAGGGACCTACGAGCAGTACTTC. Translation gives CASSKLAGGTYEQYF.

The CDR3 region is CAWTKKGLDRLGDEQYF. CDR3 bases: TGTGCCTGGACCAAAAAGGGCTTAGACAGGCTGGGCGACGAGCAGTACTTC. The chain uses TRBV30 and TRBJ2-7, with D perhaps TRBD1 (6 bases). Trimming pared 4 bases from V and 5 bases from J, leaving 27 bases between. This CDR3 region has 17 residues. Looked up from germline, CDR1 is GTSNPN and CDR2 is SVGIG (reference sequence). Variable domain in full (rest from reference TRBV30 and TRBJ2-7): SQTIHQWPATLVQPVGSPLSLECTVEGTSNPNLYWYRQAAGRGLQLLFYSVGIGQISSEVPQNLSASRPQDRQFILSSKKLLLSDSGFYLCAWTKKGLDRLGDEQYFGPGTRLTVT.

The chain couples TRBV5-1 to TRBJ2-1; TRBD2 matches at 9 bases. The CDR3 totals 14 residues. Germline CDR1 SGHRS, CDR2 YFSETQ. After removal of 4 bases from V and 9 bases from J, the junction contained 8 bases not matched to a gene. The CDR3 sequence: CASSPEREATEQFF. The CDR3 bases are TGCGCCAGCAGCCCAGAGCGGGAGGCCACTGAGCAGTTCTTC.

This chain uses TRBV10-3 with TRBJ2-1; 9 nucleotides align to TRBD2. The V segment lost 5 bases and the J segment 3 bases; nucleotides outside the gene matches: 8. This CDR3 region has 16 residues. From germline, CDR1 is ENHRY and CDR2 SYGVKD. The CDR3 is CAISPIAGADYNEQFF. The CDR3, as DNA: TGTGCCATCAGTCCTATAGCGGGAGCTGACTACAATGAGCAGTTCTTC.

This chain uses TRBV29-1 with TRBJ2-3; D is unresolved. Per the germline V gene, CDR1 is SQVTM and CDR2 is ANQGSEA. V was clipped by 1 base and J by 4 bases, with 18 bases between them. The CDR3 sequence is 16 residues long. The CDR3 coding sequence is TGCAGCGTTGAAGCCCTAGGGTCGGGTAAGGCAGATACGCAGTATTTT. It yields the protein CSVEALGSGKADTQYF.

The chain recombines TRBV5-1 with TRBJ2-7, with D tentatively TRBD1 (6 bases). With 5 bases removed from V and 5 bases from J, the gap between germline ends came to 17 bases. CDR3 length equals 14 residues. CDR1 SGHRS and CDR2 YFSETQ come from the germline V gene. As DNA, the CDR3 is TGCGCCAGCAGTCCCACAGGGCCTGGAGACGAGCAGTACTTC. Its translation: CASSPTGPGDEQYF. The full variable domain, in which reference TRBV5-1 and TRBJ2-7 provide the parts outside the CDR3, is KAGVTQTPRYLIKTRGQQVTLSCSPISGHRSVSWYQQTPGQGLQFLFEYFSETQRNKGNFPGRFSGRQFSNSRSEMNVSTLELGDSALYLCASSPTGPGDEQYFGPGTRLTVT.

The chain carries TRBV6-5 and TRBJ1-1; D call uncertain. This CDR3 comprises 12 residues. Germline V gives CDR1 MNHEY, CDR2 SVGAGI. V was trimmed by 7 bases and J by 3 bases, leaving 9 bases between them. CDR3 DNA: TGTGCCAGCAAACCTACGTACACTGAAGCTTTCTTT. Residues: CASKPTYTEAFF.

Worth noting for this clone: Mismatch with germline at one junction end may stem from a read error. J is TRBJ1-4 and V is TRBV2; tentative D call: TRBD1 (5 bases). This CDR3 contains 11 residues. The germline gives CDR1 SNHLY, CDR2 FYNNEI. The CDR3 DNA reads as TGTGCCAGCAGTTCTGAGGGACTTCGGATTTTT. Translation gives CASSSEGLRIF.

The V gene is TRBV6-1, the J gene TRBJ2-7, with no clear D. V was pared by 5 bases and J by 2 bases, with 13 bases between. The V gene's germline CDR1 is MNHNS and CDR2 SASEGT. This CDR3 is 14 amino acids long. The CDR3 here is CASSSRHGTYEQYF. CDR3 bases: TGTGCCAGCAGTAGCAGACACGGAACCTACGAGCAGTACTTC.

This clone occurred once. The rearrangement joins TRBV7-8 to TRBJ1-5; 9 bases are shared with TRBD1. The CDR3 loop spans 17 amino acids. The germline V gene encodes CDR1 SGHVS and CDR2 FQNEAQ. The V gene end was trimmed by 4 bases and the J gene end by 7 bases; junction bases not matched to a gene: 14. For the CDR3, the DNA is TGTGCCAGCAGCTCTAGTCAAAGGACAGGGGATGGGCAGCCCCAGCATTTT. It encodes CASSSSQRTGDGQPQHF.

This clone was observed a few times. The V and J genes are TRBV30 and TRBJ1-4; possible D gene TRBD1, 5 bases. The germline V and J ends were trimmed by 2 bases and 4 bases, with 11 bases remaining between them. The V gene's germline CDR1 is GTSNPN and CDR2 SVGIG (reference sequence). The CDR3 sequence is 14 residues long. CDR3 residues: CAWSPGSGNEKLFF. In DNA form, the CDR3 reads TGTGCCTGGAGTCCAGGGTCGGGTAATGAAAAACTGTTTTTT.

The rearrangement joins TRBV4-2 to TRBJ2-2, with unresolved D. Germline CDR1 is LGHNA and CDR2 is YNFKEQ. The V gene lost 0 bases and the J gene lost 7 bases, with 12 bases spanning the gap. This CDR3 region has 15 residues. CDR3 residues: CASSQDQSLVGELFF. The CDR3, as DNA: TGTGCCAGCAGCCAAGATCAATCCCTAGTCGGGGAGCTGTTTTTT.

The V call is TRBV6-5, the J call TRBJ2-2; TRBD1 is a possible D gene (5 bases). V was trimmed by 7 bases and J by 7 bases, leaving 16 bases between them. Germline V lookup: CDR1 MNHEY, CDR2 SVGAGI. This CDR3 is 14 amino acids long. In DNA, the CDR3 is TGTGCCAGCACTCAGGGATTCTCTTACGGGGAGCTGTTTTTT. It specifies CASTQGFSYGELFF.

There are a few counts of this clone. The V and J genes are TRBV10-2 and TRBJ1-1; D not certain. V lost 7 bases to trimming and J lost 0 bases, with 18 bases between them. This CDR3 has 16 residues. The germline V gene encodes CDR1 WSHSY and CDR2 SAAADI. The CDR3, as DNA: TGCGCCAGCAATCAAGCGGGGATAAGGGTGAACACTGAAGCTTTCTTT. Encoded protein: CASNQAGIRVNTEAFF.

The rearrangement joins TRBV9 to TRBJ2-5; 7 bases map to TRBD1. The J segment lost 5 bases and the V segment lost 4 bases, leaving 5 bases of the junction unmatched. Germline lookup yields CDR1 SGDLS and CDR2 YYNGEE. This CDR3 contains 13 residues. The CDR3 reads CASSTNRGETQYF. The CDR3 bases are TGTGCCAGCAGCACCAACAGGGGTGAGACCCAGTACTTC.

A word on this clone: Other DNA sequences of this sample code for an identical CDR3. The J gene is TRBJ2-3, the V gene TRBV7-2; TRBD2 agrees at 7 bases. V shed 5 bases, J shed 4 bases, and the junction held 9 bases outside the gene matches. The CDR3 extends over 15 amino acids. Per germline, CDR1 SGHTA and CDR2 FQGNSA. The CDR3 DNA reads TGTGCCAGCAGCCTCGGACTAGGGGAGGCAGATACGCAGTATTTT. Its protein is CASSLGLGEADTQYF.

This chain connects TRBV7-3 to TRBJ2-2; the D gene is possibly TRBD1 (5 bases). V was pared by 1 base and J by 4 bases, with 10 bases between. This CDR3 region has 15 residues. CDR1 SGHTA and CDR2 FQGTGA come from the germline V gene. CDR3 region: CASSLIQGGTGELFF. CDR3 nucleotide sequence: TGTGCCAGCAGCTTAATCCAGGGTGGCACCGGGGAGCTGTTTTTT.

V gene TRBV7-8 combines with J gene TRBJ2-5; 8 bases are a match to TRBD1. V was clipped by 4 bases and J by 3 bases; unmatched bases: 10. CDR1 SGHVS and CDR2 FQNEAQ come from the germline V gene. CDR3 length: 16 residues. The CDR3 nucleotides are TGTGCCAGCAGCTCCCTCGGGACAGGCGGGGAAGAGACCCAGTACTTC. It yields the protein CASSSLGTGGEETQYF.

The CDR3 nucleotides read TGTGCCAGCAGTTTATCGTACTACCGGGACAGGGACTACGAGCAGTACTTC. Its protein product is CASSLSYYRDRDYEQYF. V is TRBV27 and J is TRBJ2-7, with TRBD1 matching over 9 bases. J lost 3 bases, V lost 0 bases, and 9 bases had no gene match. The CDR3 is 17 residues long. Germline loops: CDR1 MNHEY, CDR2 SMNVEV (reference sequence).

V gene TRBV12-5 combines with J gene TRBJ2-7; D uncertain. This CDR3 contains 11 residues. The V end was cut by 6 bases, the J end by 3 bases, with 6 bases between. CDR1 is LGHNT, CDR2 FRNRAP, per germline. CDR3 nucleotide sequence: TGTGCTAGTGGACAAAACTACGAGCAGTACTTC. Protein: CASGQNYEQYF.

The chain has TRBV18 and TRBJ2-7; 7 bases are shared with TRBD2. Trimming cost V 2 bases and J 1 base; bases outside gene matches: 5. This CDR3 region has 15 residues. Germline V CDR1 and CDR2: KGHSH, LQKENI. CDR3 coding DNA: TGTGCCAGCTCACCATGGGCTAGCGGATCCTACGAGCAGTACTTC. It encodes CASSPWASGSYEQYF.

The rearrangement links TRBV28 to TRBJ2-4, with D tentatively TRBD1 (6 bases). This CDR3 is built from 14 residues. V lost 2 bases to trimming and J lost 2 bases, with 7 bases between them. Germline lookup yields CDR1 MDHEN and CDR2 SYDVKM. The CDR3: CASSLGQTKNIQYF. As DNA, the CDR3 is TGTGCCAGCAGTTTAGGACAGACCAAAAACATTCAGTACTTC.

In this sample, this clone turned up once. This chain joins TRBV7-2 and TRBJ2-1; 7 bases fit TRBD2. Germline V gene sequence: CDR1 SGHTA, CDR2 FQGNSA. Germline trimming cut 7 bases from V and 3 bases from J; bases unmatched to any gene: 9. This CDR3 contains 15 residues. The DNA of the CDR3 is TGTGCCAGCAATAGGGGTAGCGGGCACTACAATGAGCAGTTCTTC. Translating it yields CASNRGSGHYNEQFF.

J is TRBJ1-2 and V is TRBV28; D is ambiguous. In germline, CDR1 is MDHEN, CDR2 SYDVKM. V was shortened by 5 bases and J by 4 bases, with 11 bases between the two germline ends. The CDR3 covers 13 residues. CDR3 residues: CASSPHRSYGYTF. The CDR3 bases are TGTGCCAGCAGTCCCCATCGTAGCTATGGCTACACCTTC.

The chain is built from TRBV18 and TRBJ2-3; the match to TRBD2 covers 10 bases. Trimming at V came to 1 base and at J to 5 bases, leaving 15 bases not matched to a gene. CDR1 and CDR2 (germline): KGHSH, LQKENI. CDR3 length: 19 residues. CDR3 coding DNA: TGTGCCAGCTCACCACGGTCCTCACTAGCGGGACCCTCGGGAGATACGCAGTATTTT. Translation gives CASSPRSSLAGPSGDTQYF.

The chain links TRBV11-2 to TRBJ2-7, with D possibly TRBD2 on 6 matching bases. CDR3 length: 14 amino acids. V was trimmed by 5 bases and J by 3 bases, leaving 14 bases between them. CDR1 is SGHAT and CDR2 is FQNNGV in the germline V gene. This chain's CDR3 is CASSLSGSYYEQYF. In DNA form, the CDR3 reads TGTGCCAGCAGCCTATCCGGGAGTTACTACGAGCAGTACTTC.

The V call is TRBV10-3, the J call TRBJ2-5; D not certain. V lost 4 bases and J lost 2, with 11 bases in between. Germline CDR1 and CDR2: ENHRY and SYGVKD. This CDR3 region has 14 residues. CDR3 sequence (DNA): TGTGCCATCAGTGCCTCCCCAGGTCAAGAGACCCAGTACTTC. Amino acid sequence: CAISASPGQETQYF.

The chain couples TRBV27 to TRBJ2-7; 7 bases are a match to TRBD1. Trimming removed 5 bases from V and 9 bases from J; junction bases left unmatched: 4. The CDR3 length is 11 residues. CDR1 MNHEY and CDR2 SMNVEV come from the germline V gene (reference sequence). The CDR3 DNA is TGTGCCAGCAGTCGGGGACAGACGCAGTACTTC. This sequence encodes CASSRGQTQYF.

CDR3: CASSGTHTRSGANVLTF. The CDR3 DNA follows: TGCGCCAGCAGCGGGACCCACACCAGATCTGGGGCCAACGTCCTGACTTTC. This chain joins TRBV5-1 and TRBJ2-6; D is tentatively TRBD1 or TRBD2 (5 bases each). Trimming took 4 bases from V and 1 from J, leaving 15 bases between them. Germline CDR1 reads SGHRS; CDR2 reads YFSETQ. There are 17 residues in the CDR3.

The V call is TRBV2, the J call TRBJ1-5; no reliable D call. Germline CDR1 reads SNHLY; CDR2 reads FYNNEI. The V gene lost 8 bases and the J gene lost 2 bases, with 16 bases spanning the gap. This CDR3 is built from 15 residues. The CDR3 sequence is CASSRPYRGNQPQHF. DNA of the CDR3: TGTGCCAGCTCCCGTCCTTATCGTGGCAATCAGCCCCAGCATTTT.

V usage is TRBV10-3 and J usage is TRBJ2-5; D is undetermined. This CDR3 region has 17 residues. V was trimmed by 3 bases and J by 6 bases, leaving 23 bases between them. CDR1 is ENHRY, CDR2 SYGVKD, per germline. The CDR3 sequence: CAISESLSGQAGQTQYF. The CDR3 DNA is TGTGCCATCAGTGAATCCCTGTCGGGCCAAGCTGGACAGACCCAGTACTTC.

The V gene is TRBV9, the J gene TRBJ2-1, with 8 bases matching TRBD2. This CDR3 has 16 residues. Per germline, CDR1 SGDLS and CDR2 YYNGEE. With 0 bases clipped from V and 8 bases from J, the junction kept 10 bases outside the gene matches. In DNA form, the CDR3 reads TGTGCCAGCAGCGTAGCTGACGGGAGGGCCCAGGATGAGCAGTTCTTC. It encodes CASSVADGRAQDEQFF.